One and the same sample provided the 21 T cell receptor beta chains below, sequenced in a study of CD8 T cells in Susac syndrome. Random hexamers were used to reverse transcribe the RNA input (about 0.45 to 1 ug). TCRdb re-called the immunoSEQ multiplex PCR reads with MiXCR, one entry per CDR3 protein. The sample records some 200,000 distinct CDR3 sequences, about 95% being singletons. Sequencing used CD4+ T cells from PBMCs. These TCRs come from a human donor in good health.

CDR3 DNA: TGTGCGGCGACTAGCGGGAGGGCCACCGGGGCCAACGTCCTGACTTTC. Translated: CAATSGRATGANVLTF. The rearrangement links TRBV7-9 to TRBJ2-6; TRBD2 matches 14 bases. The CDR3 covers 16 residues. Germline V CDR1 and CDR2: SEHNR, FQNEAQ (reference sequence).

This clonotype appeared once. This sequence joins TRBV29-1 and TRBJ1-4, with D perhaps TRBD1 (5 bases). Trimming took 6 bases from V and 9 from J, leaving 17 bases between them. This CDR3 has 13 amino acids. Per the germline V gene, CDR1 is SQVTM and CDR2 is ANQGSEA. The CDR3 DNA reads as TGCAGCGTGCAGATAGGGGCAGGGCAAAAACTGTTTTTT. Its protein product is CSVQIGAGQKLFF.

The CDR3 reads CASSSITHSYNEQFF. CDR3 DNA: TGTGCCAGTAGTTCCATCACTCACTCCTACAATGAGCAGTTCTTC. This rearrangement joins TRBV19 to TRBJ2-1; D not certain. This CDR3 comprises 15 residues. V was shortened by 5 bases and J by 0 bases, with 11 bases between the two germline ends. The germline gives CDR1 LNHDA, CDR2 SQIVND (reference sequence).

The J gene is TRBJ2-1, the V gene TRBV4-3; D gene uncertain. This CDR3 is built from 15 residues. V was trimmed by 1 base and J by 0 bases, leaving 7 bases between them. Germline CDR1 LGHNA, CDR2 YSLEER. CDR3 in amino acids: CASSQAPGSYNEQFF. CDR3 sequence (DNA): TGCGCCAGCAGCCAAGCTCCCGGCTCCTACAATGAGCAGTTCTTC.

This chain connects TRBV6-6 to TRBJ2-3, with TRBD2 matching 8 bases. Germline CDR1 is MNHNY and CDR2 is SVGAGI (reference sequence). The CDR3 sequence is 14 residues long. V gave up 3 bases and J gave up 5 bases; unmatched junction bases: 4. In nucleotides, the CDR3 is TGTGCCAGCAGTTATCCCGGGAGGGTAGATACGCAGTATTTT. It specifies CASSYPGRVDTQYF.

The chain recombines TRBV30 with TRBJ2-1, with 15 bases lining up with TRBD2. The CDR3 runs to 14 residues. Germline loops: CDR1 GTSNPN, CDR2 SVGIG (reference sequence). With V trimmed by 2 bases and J by 12 bases, 5 bases remained unmatched. In nucleotides, the CDR3 is TGTGCCTGGAGTAGACGGGGACTAGCGGGAGGGCAGTTCTTC. The encoded protein is CAWSRRGLAGGQFF.

The V gene is TRBV19, the J gene TRBJ2-2, with 9 bases aligning to TRBD1. After removal of 7 bases from V and 6 bases from J, the junction contained 6 bases not matched to a gene. The CDR3 is 14 amino acids. The germline gives CDR1 LNHDA, CDR2 SQIVND (reference sequence). The DNA of the CDR3 is TGTGCCAGTATTGGACAGGGGCATTCCGGGGAGCTGTTTTTT. It encodes CASIGQGHSGELFF.

The CDR3 DNA is TGTGCCAGCAGCCCAGGGTCCGTCACAGCTCAGCCCCAGCATTTT. Protein: CASSPGSVTAQPQHF. The V and J genes are TRBV12-3 or TRBV12-4 and TRBJ1-5; tentatively, D is TRBD1 (5 bases). Deletions cut 6 bases from V and 6 bases from J, with 18 bases between. The CDR3 contains 15 residues.

J is TRBJ2-1 and V is TRBV20-1, with a possible D match to TRBD2 (6 bases). This CDR3 spans 13 amino acids. V was cut by 5 bases and J by 0 bases, with 8 bases left in between. Germline assignment: CDR1 DFQATT and CDR2 SNEGSKA (reference sequence). CDR3 region: CSAAGGSYNEQFF. CDR3 sequence (DNA): TGCAGTGCTGCCGGGGGCTCCTACAATGAGCAGTTCTTC.

V is TRBV7-9 and J is TRBJ1-2; possible D gene TRBD1, 5 bases. Deletions cut 1 base from V and 7 bases from J, with 13 bases between. Germline CDR1 SEHNR, CDR2 FQNEAQ (reference sequence). The CDR3 has 14 amino acids. The CDR3 DNA is TGTGCCAGCAGCTTAGGTGGCAGGGAGTCTGGCTACACCTTC. Translation gives CASSLGGRESGYTF.

V usage is TRBV5-1 and J usage is TRBJ2-1; TRBD1 is a possible D gene (6 bases). This CDR3 contains 11 residues. The germline CDR1 and CDR2 sequences are SGHRS and YFSETQ. Trimming removed 4 bases at V and 13 bases at J, with 12 bases between. CDR3 nucleotides: TGCGCCAGCAGCGCCCCGGGACATCAGTTCTTC. Its translation: CASSAPGHQFF.

The chain combines TRBV4-2 with TRBJ2-2, with 7 nucleotides matching TRBD1. The V segment lost 4 bases and the J segment 1 base; nucleotides outside the gene matches: 0. Germline values: CDR1 LGHNA, CDR2 YNFKEQ. This CDR3 is 14 amino acids long. The CDR3 loop is CASSRDRNTGELFF. CDR3 in DNA: TGTGCCAGCAGCCGGGACAGGAACACCGGGGAGCTGTTTTTT.

The chain couples TRBV30 to TRBJ1-2; TRBD1 might be the D (5 bases). V lost 0 bases and J 6 bases, leaving 14 bases between the germline ends. CDR1 GTSNPN and CDR2 SVGIG come from the germline V gene (reference sequence). This CDR3 comprises 14 residues. The CDR3 DNA sequence: TGTGCCTGGAGTGTAGGGGCCTTACCCCATGGCTACACCTTC. Amino acid sequence: CAWSVGALPHGYTF.

The chain links TRBV7-8 to TRBJ2-1; D tentatively fits TRBD1 or TRBD2 (6 bases each). V gave up 4 bases and J gave up 7 bases, with 20 bases separating them. This CDR3 has 16 residues. Germline CDR1 is SGHVS and CDR2 is FQNEAQ. CDR3 amino acids: CASSSRGSGGRNEQFF. The CDR3 region has the DNA TGTGCCAGCAGCTCCAGGGGTAGCGGAGGCAGGAATGAGCAGTTCTTC.

V and J are TRBV29-1 and TRBJ2-3, with D unclear. The CDR3 totals 9 residues. Germline lookup yields CDR1 SQVTM and CDR2 ANQGSEA. The V end was cut by 0 bases, the J end by 8 bases, with 0 bases between. DNA for the CDR3: TGCAGCGTTGAAGATACGCAGTATTTT. Its protein is CSVEDTQYF.

This clonotype was detected only a few times. V usage is TRBV12-3 or TRBV12-4 and J usage is TRBJ2-5; D uncertain. The V end lost 4 bases, the J end lost 5 bases, and 8 bases lay between the germline ends. CDR3 length: 12 amino acids. CDR3 nucleotides: TGTGCCAGCAGTTCCCCACGGGAGACCCAGTACTTC. Residues: CASSSPRETQYF.

V gene TRBV15 combines with J gene TRBJ1-1; D not certain. Germline loops: CDR1 LNHNV, CDR2 YYDKDF (reference sequence). Trimming took 4 bases from V and 4 from J, leaving 10 bases between them. This CDR3 region has 13 residues. CDR3 nucleotides: TGTGCCACCAGCATCGGGGTGGTCACTGAAGCTTTCTTT. It is translated as CATSIGVVTEAFF.

This sequence joins TRBV27 and TRBJ1-5, with 7 bases fitting TRBD1. Germline V gene sequence: CDR1 MNHEY, CDR2 SMNVEV (reference sequence). V shed 4 bases, J shed 1 base, and the junction held 4 bases outside the gene matches. This CDR3 is 15 amino acids long. CDR3 protein: CASSWTGASNQPQHF. CDR3 coding DNA: TGTGCCAGCAGTTGGACAGGCGCCAGCAATCAGCCCCAGCATTTT.

This sequence joins TRBV29-1 and TRBJ2-1; 8 positions match TRBD2. CDR1 SQVTM and CDR2 ANQGSEA come from the germline V gene. This CDR3 has 14 amino acids. The V gene end was trimmed by 3 bases and the J gene end by 7 bases; junction bases not matched to a gene: 8. The CDR3 bases are TGCAGCGTTGATGAAGCGGGAGTAGCAAATGAGCAGTTCTTC. It encodes CSVDEAGVANEQFF.

V gene TRBV4-3 combines with J gene TRBJ2-7; TRBD2 matches at 13 bases. Trimming at V came to 0 bases and at J to 4 bases, leaving 3 bases not matched to a gene. The V gene's germline CDR1 is LGHNA and CDR2 YSLEER. The CDR3 runs to 16 residues. This CDR3 is CASSQDRTSGSYEQYF. CDR3 bases: TGCGCCAGCAGCCAAGATCGGACTAGCGGGAGTTACGAGCAGTACTTC.

The chain combines TRBV24-1 with TRBJ1-2; D uncertain. The CDR3 spans 13 residues. Germline assignment: CDR1 KGHDR and CDR2 SFDVKD. V gave up 6 bases and J gave up 4 bases, with 11 bases separating them. The CDR3 is CATSPRVGYGYTF. The CDR3 nucleotides read TGTGCCACCAGTCCCCGGGTCGGCTATGGCTACACCTTC.